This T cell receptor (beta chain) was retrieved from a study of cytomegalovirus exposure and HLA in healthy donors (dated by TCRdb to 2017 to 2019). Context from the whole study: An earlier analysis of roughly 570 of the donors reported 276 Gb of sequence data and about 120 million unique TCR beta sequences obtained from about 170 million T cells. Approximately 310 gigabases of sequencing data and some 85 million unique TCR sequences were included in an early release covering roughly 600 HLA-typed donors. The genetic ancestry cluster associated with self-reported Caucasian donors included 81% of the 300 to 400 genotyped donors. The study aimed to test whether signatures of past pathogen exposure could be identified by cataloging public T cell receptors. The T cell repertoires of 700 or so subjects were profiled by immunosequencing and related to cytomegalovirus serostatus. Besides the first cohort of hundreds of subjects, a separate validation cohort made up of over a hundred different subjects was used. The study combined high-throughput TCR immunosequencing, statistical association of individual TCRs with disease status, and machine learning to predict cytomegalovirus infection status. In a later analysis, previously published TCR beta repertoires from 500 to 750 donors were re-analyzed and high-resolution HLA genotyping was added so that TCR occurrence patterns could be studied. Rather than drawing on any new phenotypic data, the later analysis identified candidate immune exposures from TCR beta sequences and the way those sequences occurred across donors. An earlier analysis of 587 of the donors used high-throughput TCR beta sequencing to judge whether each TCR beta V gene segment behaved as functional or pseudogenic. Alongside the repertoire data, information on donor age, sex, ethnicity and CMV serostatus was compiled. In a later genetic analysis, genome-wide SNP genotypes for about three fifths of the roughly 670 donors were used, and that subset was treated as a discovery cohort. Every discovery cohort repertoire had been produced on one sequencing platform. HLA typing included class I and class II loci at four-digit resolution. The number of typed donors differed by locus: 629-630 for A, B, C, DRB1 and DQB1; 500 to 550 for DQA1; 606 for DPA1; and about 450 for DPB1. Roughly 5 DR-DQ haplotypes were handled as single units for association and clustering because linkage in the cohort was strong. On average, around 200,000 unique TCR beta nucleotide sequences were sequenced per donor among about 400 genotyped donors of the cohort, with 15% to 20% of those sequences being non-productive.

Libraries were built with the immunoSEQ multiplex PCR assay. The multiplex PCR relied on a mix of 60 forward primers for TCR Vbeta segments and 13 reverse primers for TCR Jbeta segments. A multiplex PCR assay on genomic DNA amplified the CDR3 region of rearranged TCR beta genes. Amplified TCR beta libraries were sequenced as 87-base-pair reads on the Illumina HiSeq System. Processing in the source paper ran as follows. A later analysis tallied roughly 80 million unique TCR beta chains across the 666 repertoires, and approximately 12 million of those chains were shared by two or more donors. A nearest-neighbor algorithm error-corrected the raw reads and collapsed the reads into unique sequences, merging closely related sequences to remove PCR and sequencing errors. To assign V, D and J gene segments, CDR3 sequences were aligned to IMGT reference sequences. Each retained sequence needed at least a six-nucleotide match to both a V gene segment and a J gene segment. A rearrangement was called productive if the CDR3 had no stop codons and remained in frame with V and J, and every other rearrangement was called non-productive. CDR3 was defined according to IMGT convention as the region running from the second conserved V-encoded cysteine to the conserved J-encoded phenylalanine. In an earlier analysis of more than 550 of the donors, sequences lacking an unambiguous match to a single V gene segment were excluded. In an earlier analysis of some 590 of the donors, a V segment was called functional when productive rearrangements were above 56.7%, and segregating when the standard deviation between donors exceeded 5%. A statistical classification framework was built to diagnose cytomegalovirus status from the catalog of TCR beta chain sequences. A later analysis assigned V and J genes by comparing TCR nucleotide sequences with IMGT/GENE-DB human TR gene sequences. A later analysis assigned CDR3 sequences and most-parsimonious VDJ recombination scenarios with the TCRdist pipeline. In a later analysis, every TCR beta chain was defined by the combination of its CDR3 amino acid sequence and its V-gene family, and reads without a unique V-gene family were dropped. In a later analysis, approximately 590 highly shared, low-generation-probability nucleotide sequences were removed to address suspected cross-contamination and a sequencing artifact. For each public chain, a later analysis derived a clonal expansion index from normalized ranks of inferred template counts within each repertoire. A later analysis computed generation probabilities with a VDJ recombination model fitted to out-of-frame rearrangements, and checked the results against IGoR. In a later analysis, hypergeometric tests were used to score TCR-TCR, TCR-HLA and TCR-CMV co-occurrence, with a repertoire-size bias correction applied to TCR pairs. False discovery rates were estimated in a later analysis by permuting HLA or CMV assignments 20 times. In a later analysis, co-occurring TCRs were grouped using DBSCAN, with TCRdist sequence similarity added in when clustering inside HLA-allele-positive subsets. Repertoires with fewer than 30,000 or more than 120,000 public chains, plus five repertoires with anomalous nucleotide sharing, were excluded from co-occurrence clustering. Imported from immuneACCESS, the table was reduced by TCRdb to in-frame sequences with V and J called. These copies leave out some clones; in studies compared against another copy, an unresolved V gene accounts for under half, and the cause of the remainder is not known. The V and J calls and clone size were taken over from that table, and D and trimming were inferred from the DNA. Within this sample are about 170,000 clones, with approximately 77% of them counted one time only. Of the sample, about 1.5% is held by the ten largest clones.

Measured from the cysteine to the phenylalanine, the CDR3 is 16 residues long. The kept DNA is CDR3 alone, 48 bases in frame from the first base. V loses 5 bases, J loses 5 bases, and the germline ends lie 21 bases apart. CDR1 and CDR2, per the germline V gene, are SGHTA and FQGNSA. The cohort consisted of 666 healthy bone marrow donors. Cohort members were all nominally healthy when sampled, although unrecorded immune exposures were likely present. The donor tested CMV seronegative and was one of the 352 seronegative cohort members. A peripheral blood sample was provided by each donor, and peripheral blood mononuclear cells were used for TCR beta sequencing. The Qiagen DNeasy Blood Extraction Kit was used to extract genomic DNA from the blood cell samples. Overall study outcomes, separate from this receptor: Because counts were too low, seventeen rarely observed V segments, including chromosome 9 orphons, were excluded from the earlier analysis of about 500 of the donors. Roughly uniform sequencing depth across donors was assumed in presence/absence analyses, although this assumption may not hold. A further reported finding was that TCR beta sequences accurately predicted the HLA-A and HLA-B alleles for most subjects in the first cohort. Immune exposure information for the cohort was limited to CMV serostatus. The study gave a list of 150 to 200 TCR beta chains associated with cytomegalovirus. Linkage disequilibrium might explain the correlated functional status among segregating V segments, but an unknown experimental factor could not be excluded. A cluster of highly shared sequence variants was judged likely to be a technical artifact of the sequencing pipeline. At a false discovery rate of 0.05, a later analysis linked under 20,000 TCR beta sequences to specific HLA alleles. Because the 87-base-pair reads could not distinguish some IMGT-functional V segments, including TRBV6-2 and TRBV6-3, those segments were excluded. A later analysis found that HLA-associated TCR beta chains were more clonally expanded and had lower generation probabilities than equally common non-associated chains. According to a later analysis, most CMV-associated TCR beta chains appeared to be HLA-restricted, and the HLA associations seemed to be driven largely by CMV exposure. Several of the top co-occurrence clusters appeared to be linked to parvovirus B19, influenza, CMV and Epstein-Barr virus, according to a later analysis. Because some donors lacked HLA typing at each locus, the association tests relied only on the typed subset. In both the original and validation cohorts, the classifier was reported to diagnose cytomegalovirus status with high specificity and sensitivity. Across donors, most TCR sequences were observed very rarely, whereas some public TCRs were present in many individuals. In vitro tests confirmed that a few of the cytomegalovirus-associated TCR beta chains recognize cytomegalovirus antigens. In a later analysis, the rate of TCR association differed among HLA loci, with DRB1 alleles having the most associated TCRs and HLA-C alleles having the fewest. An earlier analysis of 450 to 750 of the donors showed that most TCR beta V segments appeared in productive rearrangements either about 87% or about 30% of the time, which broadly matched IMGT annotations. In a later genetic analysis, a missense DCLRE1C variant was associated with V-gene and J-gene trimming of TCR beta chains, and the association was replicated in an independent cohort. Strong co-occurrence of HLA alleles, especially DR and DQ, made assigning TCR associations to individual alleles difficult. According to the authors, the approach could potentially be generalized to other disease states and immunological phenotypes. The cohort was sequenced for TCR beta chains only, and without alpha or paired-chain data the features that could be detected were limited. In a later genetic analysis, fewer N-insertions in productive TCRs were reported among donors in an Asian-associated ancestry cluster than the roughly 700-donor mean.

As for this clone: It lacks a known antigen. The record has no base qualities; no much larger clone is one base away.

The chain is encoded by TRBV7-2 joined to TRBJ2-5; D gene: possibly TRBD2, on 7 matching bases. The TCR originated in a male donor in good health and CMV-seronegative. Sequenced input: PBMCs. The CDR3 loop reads CASSPGGQGRGETQYF. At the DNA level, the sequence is TGTGCCAGCAGCCCTGGGGGGCAGGGGAGGGGGGAGACCCAGTACTTC.